The 26 T cell receptor beta chains given below trace back to one sample, sequenced in a study of graft-versus-host responses after intestinal transplantation. Which antigens these TCRs recognize remains unknown. Here immunoSEQ multiplex PCR was the method, and the copy in TCRdb shows in-frame clones only, minus some. The table has some 23,000 clones, roughly 82% seen once. The sample in question was unstimulated CD8+ T cells sorted from spleen or lymph node cells, obtained before transplant. The receptors stem from a human donor who was the organ donor for an intestinal transplant.

V usage is TRBV9 and J usage is TRBJ1-2; no firm D call. The CDR3 runs 13 residues. V lost 7 bases and J 0 bases, leaving 10 bases between the germline ends. Germline V CDR1 and CDR2: SGDLS, YYNGEE. For the CDR3, the DNA is TGTGCCAGCCGGCAGGCTACTAACTATGGCTACACCTTC. Translating it yields CASRQATNYGYTF.

The rearrangement links TRBV6-1 to TRBJ2-7, with 7 positions matching TRBD2. The germline CDR1 and CDR2 sequences are MNHNS and SASEGT. The CDR3 extends over 16 amino acids. The J segment lost 1 base and the V segment lost 2 bases, leaving 8 bases of the junction unmatched. The CDR3 loop is CASSESGQRGSYEQYF. The DNA for the CDR3 is TGTGCCAGCAGTGAATCTGGCCAGCGGGGATCCTACGAGCAGTACTTC.

This clone was counted only a few times. CDR3 sequence reads: CAIRGTESYEQYF. CDR3 DNA sequence: TGTGCCATCAGGGGGACGGAATCCTACGAGCAGTACTTC. This chain connects TRBV10-3 to TRBJ2-7, with D possibly being TRBD1 or TRBD2 (5 bases each). The CDR3 contains 13 residues. Germline V gene sequence: CDR1 ENHRY, CDR2 SYGVKD. V was shortened by 6 bases and J by 1 base, with 10 bases between the two germline ends.

CDR3 in amino acids: CASSTGQAISPLHF. CDR3 nucleotide sequence: TGTGCCAGCAGCACGGGACAGGCCATTTCACCCCTCCACTTT. The chain links TRBV5-6 to TRBJ1-6; 8 bases align to TRBD1. The length of the CDR3 is 14 residues. CDR1 and CDR2 from the germline V gene are SGHDT and YYEEEE. V shed 4 bases and J 9 bases; nucleotides not matched to a gene: 6. Complete variable domain (other parts from reference TRBV5-6 and TRBJ1-6): DAGVTQSPTHLIKTRGQQVTLRCSPKSGHDTVSWYQQALGQGPQFIFQYYEEEERQRGNFPDRFSGHQFPNYSSELNVNALLLGDSALYLCASSTGQAISPLHFGNGTRLTVT.

This clone was observed a few times. The rearrangement uses TRBV19 and TRBJ2-7, with TRBD2 as a possible D gene (5 bases). Trimming took off 5 bases at V and 5 bases at J, with 25 bases between the two ends. The germline gives CDR1 LNHDA, CDR2 SQIVND (reference sequence). There are 17 residues in the CDR3. The DNA of the CDR3 is TGTGCCAGTAGTCGTAACCCCGGGGTCCCTAGGTGGAACGAGCAGTACTTC. This codes for CASSRNPGVPRWNEQYF.

The chain has TRBV6-1 and TRBJ1-5; 8 nucleotides line up with TRBD1. Germline values: CDR1 MNHNS, CDR2 SASEGT. The CDR3 covers 16 residues. V was pared by 4 bases and J by 2 bases, with 7 bases of the junction left unmatched. This chain's CDR3 is CASSGTGKFGNQPQHF. The CDR3 nucleotides are TGTGCCAGCAGTGGGACAGGGAAGTTTGGCAATCAGCCCCAGCATTTT.

This clone was observed a single time. The gene calls are TRBV5-1 and TRBJ2-1; D remains unclear. Trimming stripped 2 bases from V and 1 base from J, with 13 bases between. The CDR3 totals 16 residues. Per the germline V gene, CDR1 is SGHRS and CDR2 is YFSETQ. Here the CDR3 DNA reads TGCGCCAGCAGCTTCGGAGCATTAGGGTCCTACAATGAGCAGTTCTTC. This gives the protein CASSFGALGSYNEQFF.

The chain uses TRBV7-2 and TRBJ2-5; D is uncertain. CDR1 is SGHTA, CDR2 FQGNSA, per germline. V was clipped by 5 bases and J by 2 bases, with 12 bases between them. This CDR3 has 14 amino acids. CDR3 sequence reads: CASSPESWQETQYF. For the CDR3, the DNA is TGTGCCAGCAGCCCCGAATCGTGGCAAGAGACCCAGTACTTC. The full variable domain, completed using reference TRBV7-2 and TRBJ2-5, is GAGVSQSPSNKVTEKGKDVELRCDPISGHTALYWYRQSLGQGLEFLIYFQGNSAPDKSGLPSDRFSAERTGGSVSTLTIQRTQQEDSAVYLCASSPESWQETQYFGPGTRLLVL.

The rearrangement uses TRBV19 and TRBJ2-1, with D possibly being TRBD1 (5 bases). Germline loops: CDR1 LNHDA, CDR2 SQIVND (reference sequence). The CDR3 extends over 16 amino acids. The V end lost 8 bases, the J end lost 0 bases, and 17 bases lay between the germline ends. DNA for the CDR3: TGTGCCAGTGCCCCCACAGGTAGATACTCCTACAATGAGCAGTTCTTC. Protein: CASAPTGRYSYNEQFF. Full variable domain (outside the CDR3, taken from reference TRBV19 and TRBJ2-1): DGGITQSPKYLFRKEGQNVTLSCEQNLNHDAMYWYRQDPGQGLRLIYYSQIVNDFQKGDIAEGYSVSREKKESFPLTVTSAQKNPTAFYLCASAPTGRYSYNEQFFGPGTRLTVL.

The rearrangement joins TRBV25-1 to TRBJ2-3; D not resolved. This CDR3 region has 12 residues. Germline lookup yields CDR1 MGHDK and CDR2 SYGVNS. V was cut by 0 bases and J by 5 bases, with 3 bases left in between. CDR3 DNA: TGTGCCAGCAGTGAATATGGAGATACGCAGTATTTT. Its translation: CASSEYGDTQYF. The variable domain in full, completed from reference TRBV25-1 and TRBJ2-3, reads EADIYQTPRYLVIGTGKKITLECSQTMGHDKMYWYQQDPGMELHLIHYSYGVNSTEKGDLSSESTVSRIRTEHFPLTLESARPSHTSQYLCASSEYGDTQYFGPGTRLTVL.

The chain couples TRBV19 to TRBJ2-7; D is unresolved. Germline-derived CDR1 and CDR2 are LNHDA and SQIVND (reference sequence). This CDR3 is built from 15 residues. V lost 4 bases and J lost 5, with 18 bases in between. The CDR3: CASSTSITPGNEQYF. CDR3 nucleotide sequence: TGTGCCAGTAGTACCTCGATCACGCCGGGTAACGAGCAGTACTTC.

This clone was seen only once. The gene calls are TRBV6-4 and TRBJ2-5; 9 bases are shared with TRBD2. The end of the DNA is better explained by TRBJ2-7, so the J call may be wrong. The length of the CDR3 is 13 residues. CDR1 MRHNA and CDR2 SNTAGT come from the germline V gene. The CDR3 bases are TGTGCCAGCAGTGAGACTAGCGGCTACGAGCAGTACTTC. This translates into CASSETSGYEQYF.

The V and J genes are TRBV4-1 and TRBJ2-7, with D possibly TRBD1 on 6 matching bases. The CDR3 length is 14 residues. V was shortened by 2 bases and J by 2 bases, with 10 bases between the two germline ends. Germline V gene lookup returns CDR1 MGHRA and CDR2 YSYEKL. The chain's CDR3 is CASSQRDTAYEQYF. The DNA for the CDR3 is TGCGCCAGCAGCCAACGGGACACCGCCTACGAGCAGTACTTC.

This clone has more than one count but fewer than ten. The chain employs TRBV4-2 and TRBJ2-7, with D possibly being TRBD2 (7 bases). This CDR3 is 15 amino acids long. Germline CDR1 is LGHNA and CDR2 is YNFKEQ. The ends were cut back, 0 bases at V and 5 bases at J, with 14 bases in the middle. This chain's CDR3 is CASSQERRGGDEQYF. In nucleotides, the CDR3 is TGTGCCAGCAGCCAAGAGAGGAGGGGGGGTGACGAGCAGTACTTC.

The rearrangement links TRBV2 to TRBJ2-6, with no clear D. V was trimmed by 0 bases and J by 1 base, leaving 10 bases between them. CDR1 and CDR2 from the germline V gene are SNHLY and FYNNEI. The CDR3 is 17 amino acids. CDR3 nucleotide sequence: TGTGCCAGCAGTGAAGCGCTTCGTACTTCTGGGGCCAACGTCCTGACTTTC. Encoded protein: CASSEALRTSGANVLTF.

CDR3 protein: CASSLAMSSTGELFF. CDR3 bases: TGTGCCAGCAGCTTGGCCATGTCTAGCACCGGGGAGCTGTTTTTT. The chain carries TRBV5-6 and TRBJ2-2; D gene unclear. Germline V gives CDR1 SGHDT, CDR2 YYEEEE. Trimming stripped 0 bases from V and 4 bases from J, with 10 bases between. CDR3 length equals 15 residues. The variable domain in full, completed from reference TRBV5-6 and TRBJ2-2, reads DAGVTQSPTHLIKTRGQQVTLRCSPKSGHDTVSWYQQALGQGPQFIFQYYEEEERQRGNFPDRFSGHQFPNYSSELNVNALLLGDSALYLCASSLAMSSTGELFFGEGSRLTVL.

The V gene is TRBV7-2, the J gene TRBJ2-3, with 7 bases that match TRBD2. With V trimmed by 4 bases and J by 0 bases, 4 bases remained unmatched. Germline lookup yields CDR1 SGHTA and CDR2 FQGNSA. CDR3 size: 15 residues. Here the CDR3 reads CASSSRTRSTDTQYF. The CDR3 coding sequence is TGTGCCAGCAGCTCGCGGACTAGGAGCACAGATACGCAGTATTTT.

A remark on this clone: The junction does not match germline at one end; this may be a read error. This chain connects TRBV5-5 to TRBJ2-7; 8 positions agree with TRBD1. This CDR3 has 19 amino acids. Germline V gene lookup returns CDR1 SGHKS and CDR2 YYEKEE (reference sequence). This CDR3 reads CASSLGPGQDPYTSYEQYF. DNA of the CDR3: TGTGCCAGCAGTTTGGGGCCGGGACAGGACCCATATACCTCCTACGAGCAGTACTTC.

J is TRBJ2-5 and V is TRBV11-2; D may match TRBD1 or TRBD2 (5 bases each). CDR3 size: 15 residues. V lost 3 bases to trimming and J lost 5 bases, with 16 bases between them. Germline lookup yields CDR1 SGHAT and CDR2 FQNNGV. The CDR3 nucleotides are TGTGCCAGCAGCTTCAACCGGGGCAGAGGGGAGACCCAGTACTTC. Amino acid sequence: CASSFNRGRGETQYF.

The rearrangement uses TRBV14 and TRBJ2-7; TRBD2 agrees at 10 bases. This CDR3 has 16 amino acids. The ends lost 3 bases at V and 4 bases at J; junction bases unmatched: 9. Germline lookup yields CDR1 SGHDN and CDR2 FVKESK. In nucleotides, the CDR3 is TGTGCCAGCAGCCACACCAGCGGGGGGGCCGCGTACGAGCAGTACTTC. It specifies CASSHTSGGAAYEQYF.

The CDR3 bases are TGTGCCAGCAGCTTCGGTGGTTCTGGGGACACCTTC. Protein sequence: CASSFGGSGDTF. The rearrangement joins TRBV5-6 to TRBJ1-2; D unresolved. The CDR3 runs 12 residues. Germline V CDR1 and CDR2: SGHDT, YYEEEE. Trimming removed 2 bases at V and 12 bases at J, with 14 bases between.

This chain connects TRBV6-1 to TRBJ1-1; 7 positions match TRBD1. Germline CDR1 reads MNHNS; CDR2 reads SASEGT. J lost 0 bases, V lost 2 bases, and 3 bases had no gene match. CDR3 length: 15 amino acids. CDR3 coding DNA: TGTGCCAGCAGTGAAAGGGGGCAGCTGAACACTGAAGCTTTCTTT. The encoded protein is CASSERGQLNTEAFF.

The chain links TRBV12-5 to TRBJ2-5; D possibly matches TRBD1 or TRBD2 (5 bases each). The closer fit of TRBJ2-7 to the DNA end suggests the J call may be wrong. The V gene's germline CDR1 is LGHNT and CDR2 FRNRAP. There are 18 residues in the CDR3. The CDR3 protein is CASGLVRGGARVFYEQYF. In DNA, the CDR3 is TGTGCTAGTGGTTTGGTACGGGGTGGGGCGCGGGTATTTTACGAGCAGTACTTC.

This clone was counted only a few times. This rearrangement joins TRBV2 to TRBJ2-5; 12 nucleotides line up with TRBD2. Germline values: CDR1 SNHLY, CDR2 FYNNEI. This CDR3 comprises 14 residues. V dropped 4 bases and J dropped 9; count of bases not matched to a gene: 6. The CDR3 coding sequence is TGTGCCAGCAGTGGACTAGCGGGGGCCTCGGCCCAGTACTTC. Protein product: CASSGLAGASAQYF.

The chain uses TRBV7-6 and TRBJ1-6; D call uncertain. Germline V lookup: CDR1 SGHVS, CDR2 FNYEAQ. Deletions cut 4 bases from V and 10 bases from J, with 17 bases between. The CDR3 is 15 amino acids. CDR3 sequence (DNA): TGTGCCAGCAGCTCCTCGACGGGAGGCGACTCACCCCTCCACTTT. This codes for CASSSSTGGDSPLHF.

The chain couples TRBV2 to TRBJ1-2, with D perhaps TRBD1 (5 bases). The length of the CDR3 is 13 residues. Germline V gives CDR1 SNHLY, CDR2 FYNNEI. V was trimmed by 1 base and J by 2 bases, leaving 5 bases between them. CDR3 in amino acids: CASSEGTNYGYTF. CDR3 nucleotides: TGTGCCAGCAGTGAAGGGACAAACTATGGCTACACCTTC.